These 9 T cell receptor beta chains were all obtained from the same sample, sequenced in a study of blood T cell repertoires in COVID-19. Profiling relied on immunoSEQ multiplex PCR, and the TCRdb table lists in-frame clones only, not all of them. The table lists over 150,000 clones, about nine tenths of them singletons. Sample: PBMCs or T cells enriched from blood (not recorded which). The receptors stem from a woman in her late teens or twenties who had recovered from COVID-19.

The rearrangement uses TRBV14 and TRBJ1-5, with 8 bases matching TRBD1. Germline V gene lookup returns CDR1 SGHDN and CDR2 FVKESK. The CDR3 contains 15 residues. J was trimmed by 2 bases and V by 7 bases; bases with no gene match: 7. The CDR3 is CASIDTGGGNQPQHF. The CDR3, as DNA: TGTGCCAGCATCGATACAGGGGGTGGCAATCAGCCCCAGCATTTT.

The rearrangement links TRBV9 to TRBJ1-4; D may be TRBD1 (6 bases). The CDR3 sequence is 15 residues long. Trimming cost V 4 bases and J 2 bases, with 12 bases left between them. The V gene's germline CDR1 is SGDLS and CDR2 YYNGEE. This chain's CDR3 is CASSLTGGTNEKLFF. CDR3 bases: TGTGCCAGCAGCCTAACGGGGGGCACTAATGAAAAACTGTTTTTT.

This clone was recorded a few times. The gene calls are TRBV3-1 (or the pseudogene TRBV3-2) and TRBJ1-2; no firm D call. The CDR3 runs to 12 residues. Trimming left V 1 base short and J 4 bases short, with 4 bases between. Germline V gene data show CDR1 as LGHDT and CDR2 as YNNKEL (reference sequence). The CDR3: CASSQGAYGYTF. As DNA, the CDR3 is TGTGCCAGCAGCCAAGGGGCCTATGGCTACACCTTC.

CDR3 sequence: CASSLGRGGFGEQYF. The DNA of the CDR3 is TGTGCCAGCAGCTTGGGGCGCGGGGGTTTTGGAGAGCAGTACTTC. This rearrangement joins TRBV5-4 to TRBJ2-7; 7 bases are shared with TRBD2. There are 15 residues in the CDR3. The J segment lost 7 bases and the V segment lost 0 bases, leaving 10 bases of the junction unmatched. Germline V gene sequence: CDR1 SGHNT, CDR2 YYREEE (reference sequence).

This clone was observed a single time. The chain recombines TRBV2 with TRBJ2-3, with a tentative D call TRBD2 (6 bases). Germline CDR1 is SNHLY and CDR2 is FYNNEI. The CDR3 spans 14 residues. V gave up 4 bases and J gave up 1 base, with 9 bases separating them. The CDR3 DNA reads as TGTGCCAGCAGTGTAGGAGGGGGCACAGATACGCAGTATTTT. This translates into CASSVGGGTDTQYF.

This rearrangement joins TRBV30 to TRBJ2-2, with TRBD1 identical over 7 bases. Germline V gene sequence: CDR1 GTSNPN, CDR2 SVGIG (reference sequence). The V gene end was trimmed by 2 bases and the J gene end by 2 bases; junction bases not matched to a gene: 5. CDR3 length: 15 amino acids. The CDR3 reads CAWSSGTANTGELFF. The CDR3 DNA reads TGTGCCTGGAGTTCCGGGACAGCAAACACCGGGGAGCTGTTTTTT.

The rearrangement joins TRBV5-1 to TRBJ2-7; the match to TRBD1 covers 7 bases. V lost 1 base to trimming and J lost 2 bases; unmatched junction nucleotides: 6. This CDR3 is built from 15 residues. Germline assignment: CDR1 SGHRS and CDR2 YFSETQ. DNA of the CDR3: TGCGCCAGCAGCTTGTTCGGACAGGAGACCTACGAGCAGTACTTC. Translated: CASSLFGQETYEQYF.

This chain connects TRBV7-2 to TRBJ2-7; weak D call: TRBD2 (7 bases). The ends were cut back, 1 base at V and 0 bases at J, with 10 bases in the middle. Germline CDR1 SGHTA, CDR2 FQGNSA. This CDR3 region has 15 residues. The CDR3 sequence: CASSLGGGISYEQYF. The CDR3 region has the DNA TGTGCCAGCAGCTTAGGCGGGGGCATCTCCTACGAGCAGTACTTC.

The rearrangement links TRBV7-9 to TRBJ2-1; 9 bases map to TRBD1. CDR1 is SEHNR, CDR2 FQNEAQ, per germline (reference sequence). The V and J ends lost 6 bases and 9 bases, in that order; junction bases with no gene match: 3. This CDR3 is built from 12 residues. The CDR3 sequence is CASREQGAEQFF. In nucleotides, the CDR3 is TGTGCCAGCAGGGAACAGGGGGCTGAGCAGTTCTTC.